These T cell receptor beta chains were read from a single sample in a study of Tregs in tolerant kidney transplant recipients. Some clones are missing from TCRdb's copy, which holds only in-frame ones; the method was immunoSEQ multiplex PCR. The sample includes 80,000 to 90,000 clones, 90% to 95% of them seen just once. The sample comprised CD8+ T cells from blood. The receptors come from a human donor in good health. Each CDR3 is given with its conserved first and last residue. Fields, in order: V gene, clone size, J gene, D gene, CDR3 protein, CDR3 DNA. The D gene is left open where the match is weak. Some rows mark clone size as missing; the rest say once, few, many or name a class of expanded clone.

v_call: TRBV27; clone_size: NA; j_call: TRBJ2-1; d_call: NA; cdr3_aa: CASSLAGSSYNEQFF; cdr3_nt: TGTGCCAGCAGTTTAGCGGGGAGCTCCTACAATGAGCAGTTCTTC
v_call: TRBV5-1; clone_size: NA; j_call: TRBJ1-1; d_call: TRBD1; cdr3_aa: CASSAGQGSTEAFF; cdr3_nt: TGCGCCAGCAGCGCGGGACAGGGAAGCACTGAAGCTTTCTTT
v_call: TRBV27; clone_size: NA; j_call: TRBJ2-2; d_call: TRBD1; cdr3_aa: CASSLTGVSNTGELFF; cdr3_nt: TGTGCCAGCAGTCTTACAGGGGTTTCGAACACCGGGGAGCTGTTTTTT
v_call: TRBV30; clone_size: NA; j_call: TRBJ2-7; d_call: TRBD1; cdr3_aa: CAWNTGAYEQYF; cdr3_nt: TGTGCCTGGAATACAGGGGCCTACGAGCAGTACTTC
v_call: TRBV7-9; clone_size: NA; j_call: TRBJ2-5; d_call: TRBD2; cdr3_aa: CASSSRTRPETQYF; cdr3_nt: TGTGCCAGCAGCTCCCGGACTAGGCCAGAGACCCAGTACTTC
v_call: TRBV5-6; clone_size: once; j_call: TRBJ2-1; d_call: TRBD2; cdr3_aa: CASSPSLAVYNEQFF; cdr3_nt: TGTGCCAGCAGTCCATCCCTAGCGGTCTACAATGAGCAGTTCTTC
v_call: TRBV5-1; clone_size: NA; j_call: TRBJ1-3; d_call: NA; cdr3_aa: CASSLDQASSGNTIYF; cdr3_nt: TGCGCCAGCAGCTTGGATCAGGCGAGCTCTGGAAACACCATATATTTT
v_call: TRBV15; clone_size: NA; j_call: TRBJ2-7; d_call: NA; cdr3_aa: CATSQGGPYEQYF; cdr3_nt: TGTGCCACCAGCCAGGGGGGTCCCTACGAGCAGTACTTC
v_call: TRBV7-8; clone_size: NA; j_call: TRBJ2-1; d_call: TRBD2; cdr3_aa: CASSSPVTGTSGRVLYNEQFF; cdr3_nt: TGTGCCAGCAGCTCACCGGTGACCGGGACTAGCGGGAGAGTACTCTACAATGAGCAGTTCTTC
v_call: TRBV6-5; clone_size: NA; j_call: TRBJ2-3; d_call: NA; cdr3_aa: CASSYSSRGTDTQYF; cdr3_nt: TGTGCCAGCAGTTACTCGAGCCGGGGCACAGATACGCAGTATTTT
v_call: TRBV7-9; clone_size: NA; j_call: TRBJ1-3; d_call: NA; cdr3_aa: CASSGRVRPGNTIYF; cdr3_nt: TGTGCCAGCAGCGGCAGGGTCAGACCTGGAAACACCATATATTTT
v_call: TRBV27; clone_size: NA; j_call: TRBJ2-7; d_call: NA; cdr3_aa: CASSSSGPYDPEQYF; cdr3_nt: TGTGCCAGCAGTTCATCGGGCCCATACGATCCCGAGCAGTACTTC
v_call: TRBV4-2; clone_size: medium-sized; j_call: TRBJ2-7; d_call: TRBD1; cdr3_aa: CASSQGLGTGFHEQYF; cdr3_nt: TGTGCCAGCAGCCAAGGCCTCGGGACAGGGTTCCACGAGCAGTACTTC
v_call: TRBV13; clone_size: NA; j_call: TRBJ2-1; d_call: NA; cdr3_aa: CASRGAGYNEQFF; cdr3_nt: TGTGCCAGCCGGGGGGCCGGGTACAATGAGCAGTTCTTC
v_call: TRBV7-8; clone_size: once; j_call: TRBJ2-7; d_call: NA; cdr3_aa: CASSFTSYEQYF; cdr3_nt: TGTGCCAGCAGCTTTACCTCCTACGAGCAGTACTTC
v_call: TRBV27; clone_size: NA; j_call: TRBJ1-5; d_call: TRBD1; cdr3_aa: CASSPRTGGRDQPQHF; cdr3_nt: TGTGCCAGCAGTCCTCGGACAGGGGGCAGGGATCAGCCCCAGCATTTT
v_call: TRBV11-2; clone_size: NA; j_call: TRBJ2-5; d_call: NA; cdr3_aa: CASSFVDGETQYF; cdr3_nt: TGTGCCAGCAGCTTTGTCGACGGGGAGACCCAGTACTTC
v_call: TRBV27; clone_size: once; j_call: TRBJ1-1; d_call: TRBD1; cdr3_aa: CASSLAGGVFTEAFF; cdr3_nt: TGTGCCAGCAGTTTAGCAGGGGGCGTTTTCACTGAAGCTTTCTTT
v_call: TRBV9; clone_size: NA; j_call: TRBJ2-5; d_call: NA; cdr3_aa: CASSEPDSTETQYF; cdr3_nt: TGTGCCAGCAGCGAACCTGACAGTACAGAGACCCAGTACTTC
v_call: TRBV10-3; clone_size: NA; j_call: TRBJ2-7; d_call: NA; cdr3_aa: CASSSPGTRVLYEQYF; cdr3_nt: TGTGCCAGCAGCTCCCCCGGGACTCGGGTCCTCTACGAGCAGTACTTC
v_call: TRBV7-9; clone_size: NA; j_call: TRBJ2-7; d_call: NA; cdr3_aa: CASSFVPYEQYF; cdr3_nt: TGTGCCAGCAGCTTTGTTCCCTACGAGCAGTACTTC
v_call: TRBV6-1; clone_size: NA; j_call: TRBJ1-1; d_call: NA; cdr3_aa: CASSEAVEGTEAFF; cdr3_nt: TGTGCCAGCAGTGAAGCGGTAGAGGGGACTGAAGCTTTCTTT
v_call: TRBV2; clone_size: NA; j_call: TRBJ2-3; d_call: TRBD2; cdr3_aa: CASSPTSGRGASTDTQYF; cdr3_nt: TGTGCCAGCAGTCCGACTAGCGGGAGAGGGGCTAGCACAGATACGCAGTATTTT
v_call: TRBV15; clone_size: NA; j_call: TRBJ2-7; d_call: NA; cdr3_aa: CATSRDLTAYEQYF; cdr3_nt: TGTGCCACCAGCAGGGACCTTACAGCGTACGAGCAGTACTTC
v_call: TRBV7-6; clone_size: once; j_call: TRBJ2-7; d_call: NA; cdr3_aa: CASSLEGGYAYEQYF; cdr3_nt: TGTGCCAGCAGCTTAGAAGGGGGGTACGCTTACGAGCAGTACTTC
v_call: TRBV4-1; clone_size: NA; j_call: TRBJ1-2; d_call: NA; cdr3_aa: CASSQDVDYGYTF; cdr3_nt: TGCGCCAGCAGCCAAGATGTTGACTATGGCTACACCTTC
v_call: TRBV6-6; clone_size: NA; j_call: TRBJ1-4; d_call: TRBD1; cdr3_aa: CASSTNRGRSNEKLFF; cdr3_nt: TGTGCCAGCAGTACAAACAGGGGACGGTCTAATGAAAAACTGTTTTTT